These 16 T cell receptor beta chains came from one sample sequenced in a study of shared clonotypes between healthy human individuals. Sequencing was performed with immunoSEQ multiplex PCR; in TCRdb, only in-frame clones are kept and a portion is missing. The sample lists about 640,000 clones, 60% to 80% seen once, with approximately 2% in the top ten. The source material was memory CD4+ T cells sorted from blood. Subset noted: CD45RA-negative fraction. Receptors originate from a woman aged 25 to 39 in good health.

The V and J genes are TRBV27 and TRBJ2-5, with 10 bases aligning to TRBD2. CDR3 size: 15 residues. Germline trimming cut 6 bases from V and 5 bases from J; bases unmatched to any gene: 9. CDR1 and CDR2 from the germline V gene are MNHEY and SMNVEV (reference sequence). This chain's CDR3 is CASRSRTSGWETQYF. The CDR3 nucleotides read TGTGCCAGCAGAAGCAGGACTAGCGGTTGGGAGACCCAGTACTTC.

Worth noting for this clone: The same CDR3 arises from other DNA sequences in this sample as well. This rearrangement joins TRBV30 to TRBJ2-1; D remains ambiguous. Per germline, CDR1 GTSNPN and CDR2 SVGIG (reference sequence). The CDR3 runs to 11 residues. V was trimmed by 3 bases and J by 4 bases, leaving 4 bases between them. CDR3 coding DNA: TGTGCCTGGAGCCTATACAATGAGCAGTTCTTC. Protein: CAWSLYNEQFF.

The CDR3 sequence is CASKASGRTYEQYF. The CDR3 nucleotides are TGTGCCAGCAAGGCTAGCGGGAGGACCTACGAGCAGTACTTC. This chain joins TRBV28 and TRBJ2-7; TRBD2 agrees at 11 bases. The CDR3 extends over 14 amino acids. Germline V gives CDR1 MDHEN, CDR2 SYDVKM. J was trimmed by 2 bases and V by 7 bases; bases with no gene match: 4. Using reference TRBV28 and TRBJ2-7 for the parts outside the CDR3, the full variable domain is DVKVTQSSRYLVKRTGEKVFLECVQDMDHENMFWYRQDPGLGLRLIYFSYDVKMKEKGDIPEGYSVSREKKERFSLILESASTNQTSMYLCASKASGRTYEQYFGPGTRLTVT.

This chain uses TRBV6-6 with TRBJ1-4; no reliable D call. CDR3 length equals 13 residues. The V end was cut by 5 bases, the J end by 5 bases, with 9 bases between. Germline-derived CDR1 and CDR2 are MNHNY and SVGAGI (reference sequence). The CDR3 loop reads CASSSPMNEKLFF. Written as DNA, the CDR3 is TGTGCCAGCAGTAGCCCGATGAATGAAAAACTGTTTTTT.

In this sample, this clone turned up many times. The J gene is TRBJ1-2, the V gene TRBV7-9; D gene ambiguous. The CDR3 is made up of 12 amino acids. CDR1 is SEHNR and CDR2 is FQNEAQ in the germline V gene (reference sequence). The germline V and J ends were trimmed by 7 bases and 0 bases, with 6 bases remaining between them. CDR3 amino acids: CASTNPNYGYTF. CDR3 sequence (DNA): TGTGCCAGCACAAACCCTAACTATGGCTACACCTTC.

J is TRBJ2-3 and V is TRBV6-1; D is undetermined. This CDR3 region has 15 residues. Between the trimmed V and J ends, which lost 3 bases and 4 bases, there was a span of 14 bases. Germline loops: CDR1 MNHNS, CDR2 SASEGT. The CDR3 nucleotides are TGTGCCAGCAGTGATCCCTGGCTAGAGGCAGATACGCAGTATTTT. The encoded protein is CASSDPWLEADTQYF.

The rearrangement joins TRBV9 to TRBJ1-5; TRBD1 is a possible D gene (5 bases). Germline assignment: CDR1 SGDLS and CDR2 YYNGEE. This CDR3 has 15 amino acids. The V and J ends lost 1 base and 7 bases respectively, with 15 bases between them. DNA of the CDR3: TGTGCCAGCAGCGTAAGTCCCGTAGGGGAACAGCCCCAGCATTTT. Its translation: CASSVSPVGEQPQHF.

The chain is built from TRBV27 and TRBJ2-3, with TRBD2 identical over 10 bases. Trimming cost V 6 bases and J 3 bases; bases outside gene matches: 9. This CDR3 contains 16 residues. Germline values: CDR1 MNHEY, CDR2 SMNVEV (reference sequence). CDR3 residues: CASRDYSGRRTDTQYF. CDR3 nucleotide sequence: TGTGCCAGCAGAGATTATAGCGGGAGGAGGACAGATACGCAGTATTTT.

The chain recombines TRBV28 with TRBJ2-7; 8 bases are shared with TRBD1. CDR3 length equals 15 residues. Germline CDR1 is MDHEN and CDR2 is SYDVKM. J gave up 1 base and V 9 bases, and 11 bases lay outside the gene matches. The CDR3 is CASFNFGQGSYEQYF. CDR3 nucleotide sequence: TGTGCCAGTTTTAACTTTGGACAGGGATCCTACGAGCAGTACTTC.

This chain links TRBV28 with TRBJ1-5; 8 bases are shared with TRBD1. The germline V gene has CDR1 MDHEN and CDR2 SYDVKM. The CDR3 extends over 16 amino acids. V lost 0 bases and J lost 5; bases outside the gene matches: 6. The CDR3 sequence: CASSLWAGGDHQPQHF. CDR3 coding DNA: TGTGCCAGCAGTTTATGGGCAGGGGGCGACCATCAGCCCCAGCATTTT.

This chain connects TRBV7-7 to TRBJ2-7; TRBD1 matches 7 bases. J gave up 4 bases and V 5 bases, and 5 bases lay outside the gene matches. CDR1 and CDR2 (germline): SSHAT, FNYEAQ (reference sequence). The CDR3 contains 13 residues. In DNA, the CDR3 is TGTGCCAGCAGCCGGGGACAGAATTACGAGCAGTACTTC. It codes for CASSRGQNYEQYF. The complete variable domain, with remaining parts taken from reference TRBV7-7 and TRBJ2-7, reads GAGVSQSPRYKVTKRGQDVTLRCDPISSHATLYWYQQALGQGPEFLTYFNYEAQPDKSGLPSDRFSAERPEGSISTLTIQRTEQRDSAMYRCASSRGQNYEQYFGPGTRLTVT.

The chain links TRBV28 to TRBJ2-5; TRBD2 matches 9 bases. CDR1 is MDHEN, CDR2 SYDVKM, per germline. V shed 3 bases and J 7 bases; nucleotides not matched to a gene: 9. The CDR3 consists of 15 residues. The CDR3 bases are TGTGCCAGCAGTTTCGCTAGCGGGATCGGAGCGACCCAGTACTTC. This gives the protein CASSFASGIGATQYF.

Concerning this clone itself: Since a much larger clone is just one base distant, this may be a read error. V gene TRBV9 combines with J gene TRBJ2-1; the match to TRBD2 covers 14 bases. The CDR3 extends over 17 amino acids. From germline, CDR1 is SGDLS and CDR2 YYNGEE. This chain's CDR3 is CAGSAGTSGSSYNEQFF. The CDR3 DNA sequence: TGTGCCGGCAGCGCCGGGACTAGCGGGAGCTCCTACAATGAGCAGTTCTTC.

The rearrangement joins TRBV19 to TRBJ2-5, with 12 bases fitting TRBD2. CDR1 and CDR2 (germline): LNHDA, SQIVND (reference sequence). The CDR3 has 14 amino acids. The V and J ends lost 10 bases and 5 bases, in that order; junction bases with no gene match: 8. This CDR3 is CAKETSGSGETQYF. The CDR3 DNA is TGTGCCAAAGAGACTAGCGGGAGCGGTGAGACCCAGTACTTC.

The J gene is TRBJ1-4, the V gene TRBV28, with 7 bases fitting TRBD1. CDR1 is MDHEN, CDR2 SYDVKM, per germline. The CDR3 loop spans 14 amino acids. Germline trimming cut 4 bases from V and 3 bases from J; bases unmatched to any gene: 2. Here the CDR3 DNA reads TGTGCCAGCAGTTCGGGACAGTCTAATGAAAAACTGTTTTTT. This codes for CASSSGQSNEKLFF.

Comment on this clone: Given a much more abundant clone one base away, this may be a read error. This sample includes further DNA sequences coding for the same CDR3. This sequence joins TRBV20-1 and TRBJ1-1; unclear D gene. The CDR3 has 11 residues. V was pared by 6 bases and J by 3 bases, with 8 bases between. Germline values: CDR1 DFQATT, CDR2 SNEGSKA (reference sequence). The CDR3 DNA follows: TGCAGTGCCGACCGGGACACTGAAGCTTTCTTT. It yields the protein CSADRDTEAFF.